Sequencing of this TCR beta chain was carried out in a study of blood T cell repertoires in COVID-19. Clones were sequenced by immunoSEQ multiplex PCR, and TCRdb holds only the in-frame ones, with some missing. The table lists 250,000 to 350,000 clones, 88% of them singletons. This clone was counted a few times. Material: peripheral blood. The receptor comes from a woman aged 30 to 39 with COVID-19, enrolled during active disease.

Here the CDR3 reads CASSFFAGGTDTQYF. CDR3 DNA: TGTGCCAGCAGCTTTTTTGCGGGAGGTACAGATACGCAGTATTTT. The chain is built from TRBV5-4 and TRBJ2-3; 8 nucleotides line up with TRBD2. CDR1 and CDR2 (germline): SGHNT, YYREEE (reference sequence). The ends lost 2 bases at V and 3 bases at J; junction bases unmatched: 5. The CDR3 spans 15 residues.